The rows below give T cell receptor beta chains drawn from one sample of a study of control samples from healthy donors and cancer patients. Generated by immunoSEQ multiplex PCR, the TCRdb table keeps only in-frame clones and is missing some. The table lists 60,000 to 70,000 clones, approximately 80% of them singletons. Material: PBMCs. These receptors were taken from a woman aged 50 to 65 with lung cancer. CDR3s include the opening cysteine and the closing phenylalanine or tryptophan. D genes are given only for firm matches. Clone size is not always given. Where it is, it says once, few, many or a class for expanded clones.

V: TRBV12-3/TRBV12-4; D: -; size: -; J: TRBJ2-1; CDR3: CASRGRNYNEQFF; DNA: TGTGCCAGCAGGGGACGGAACTACAATGAGCAGTTCTTC
V: TRBV19; D: -; size: -; J: TRBJ1-5; CDR3: CASSISDKGNQPQHF; DNA: TGTGCCAGTAGTATATCGGATAAAGGCAATCAGCCCCAGCATTTT
V: TRBV20-1; D: -; size: -; J: TRBJ1-2; CDR3: CSVKGGYGYTF; DNA: TGCAGTGTTAAGGGGGGGTATGGCTACACCTTC
V: TRBV12-3/TRBV12-4; D: -; size: once; J: TRBJ1-2; CDR3: CASRTGLGGYTF; DNA: TGTGCCAGCAGAACAGGGTTAGGTGGCTACACCTTC
V: TRBV3-1/TRBV3-2; D: -; size: -; J: TRBJ1-4; CDR3: CASSPRERTEKLFF; DNA: TGTGCCAGCAGCCCGCGTGAGAGGACAGAAAAACTGTTTTTT
V: TRBV2; D: TRBD1; size: -; J: TRBJ1-1; CDR3: CASSPGTGVNTEAFF; DNA: TGTGCCAGCAGCCCCGGGACAGGGGTTAACACTGAAGCTTTCTTT
V: TRBV6-5; D: -; size: -; J: TRBJ2-7; CDR3: CASSYPNSYEQYF; DNA: TGTGCCAGCAGTTACCCGAACAGCTACGAGCAGTACTTC
V: TRBV5-1; D: TRBD1; size: -; J: TRBJ1-2; CDR3: CASSLFGTGIYGYTF; DNA: TGCGCCAGCAGCTTGTTTGGGACAGGGATCTATGGCTACACCTTC
V: TRBV7-9; D: -; size: -; J: TRBJ1-2; CDR3: CASSLPQGWGYTF; DNA: TGTGCCAGCAGCTTACCTCAGGGTTGGGGCTACACCTTC
V: TRBV7-9; D: TRBD1; size: -; J: TRBJ1-1; CDR3: CASSSPIRDSLTEAFF; DNA: TGTGCCAGCAGCTCTCCGATTAGGGACAGTCTGACTGAAGCTTTCTTT
V: TRBV19; D: -; size: -; J: TRBJ1-1; CDR3: CASNHQVNTEAFF; DNA: TGTGCCAGTAACCATCAGGTGAACACTGAAGCTTTCTTT
V: TRBV12-3/TRBV12-4; D: -; size: -; J: TRBJ2-5; CDR3: CASSLRQETQYF; DNA: TGTGCCAGCAGTTTAAGGCAGGAGACCCAGTACTTC
V: TRBV9; D: -; size: -; J: TRBJ2-2; CDR3: CASSVGRGVANTGELFF; DNA: TGTGCCAGCAGCGTAGGTCGAGGTGTCGCGAACACCGGGGAGCTGTTTTTT
V: TRBV4-3; D: TRBD2; size: -; J: TRBJ2-7; CDR3: CASSQDRSGSGAYEQYF; DNA: TGCGCCAGCAGCCAAGACCGAAGCGGGAGCGGGGCCTACGAGCAGTACTTC
V: TRBV19; D: TRBD1; size: -; J: TRBJ1-1; CDR3: CASSSRTGGLNTEAFF; DNA: TGTGCCAGTAGTAGCCGGACAGGGGGACTAAACACTGAAGCTTTCTTT
V: TRBV10-3; D: -; size: few; J: TRBJ2-3; CDR3: CALSDGGGRTDTQYF; DNA: TGTGCCCTCTCAGATGGGGGGGGCCGCACAGATACGCAGTATTTT
V: TRBV10-3; D: -; size: -; J: TRBJ2-7; CDR3: CAISEGRTSGEQYF; DNA: TGTGCCATCAGTGAAGGCAGGACTTCGGGGGAGCAGTACTTC
V: TRBV9; D: TRBD2; size: -; J: TRBJ2-5; CDR3: CASSADGGDQETQYF; DNA: TGTGCCAGCAGCGCTGACGGGGGGGACCAAGAGACCCAGTACTTC
V: TRBV9; D: -; size: few; J: TRBJ1-1; CDR3: CASSTGGLAFTEAFF; DNA: TGTGCCAGCAGCACTGGGGGTCTAGCTTTTACTGAAGCTTTCTTT
V: TRBV9; D: TRBD2; size: once; J: TRBJ2-7; CDR3: CASSVAPSGSYEQYF; DNA: TGTGCCAGCAGCGTAGCCCCTAGCGGCTCCTACGAGCAGTACTTC
V: TRBV19; D: TRBD2; size: -; J: TRBJ2-1; CDR3: CASSIELAGGRRNEQFF; DNA: TGTGCCAGTAGTATAGAACTAGCGGGGGGGCGGCGGAATGAGCAGTTCTTC
V: TRBV27; D: TRBD1; size: -; J: TRBJ1-4; CDR3: CASSRPGTGTKLFF; DNA: TGTGCCAGCAGTCGTCCCGGGACAGGGACCAAACTGTTTTTT
V: TRBV14; D: -; size: -; J: TRBJ1-1; CDR3: CASSQPGTNTEAFF; DNA: TGTGCCAGCAGCCAACCCGGGACTAACACTGAAGCTTTCTTT
V: TRBV5-1; D: TRBD2; size: -; J: TRBJ2-5; CDR3: CASSRPRLATVPFKETQYF; DNA: TGCGCCAGCAGCAGACCGAGACTAGCGACAGTACCATTCAAAGAGACCCAGTACTTC
V: TRBV5-1; D: -; size: -; J: TRBJ1-1; CDR3: CASSLAVGEETEAFF; DNA: TGCGCCAGCAGCTTGGCTGTAGGGGAGGAAACTGAAGCTTTCTTT
V: TRBV19; D: -; size: -; J: TRBJ2-2; CDR3: CASSIKQLTGELFF; DNA: TGTGCCAGTAGTATCAAACAGCTCACCGGGGAGCTGTTTTTT
V: TRBV6-5; D: TRBD1; size: -; J: TRBJ2-7; CDR3: CASSYKTGGSYEQYF; DNA: TGTGCCAGCAGTTACAAGACAGGGGGCTCCTACGAGCAGTACTTC
V: TRBV18; D: -; size: -; J: TRBJ1-2; CDR3: CASSPPGRIYGYTF; DNA: TGTGCCAGCTCACCACCCGGCCGGATCTATGGCTACACCTTC
V: TRBV27; D: TRBD1; size: -; J: TRBJ2-2; CDR3: CASSFWDRETGELFF; DNA: TGTGCCAGCAGTTTTTGGGACAGGGAAACCGGGGAGCTGTTTTTT
V: TRBV19; D: -; size: -; J: TRBJ2-2; CDR3: CASSKANTGELFF; DNA: TGTGCCAGTAGTAAGGCGAACACCGGGGAGCTGTTTTTT
V: TRBV9; D: -; size: -; J: TRBJ2-5; CDR3: CASSKTGFNRETQYF; DNA: TGTGCCAGCAGCAAAACGGGATTCAACAGGGAGACCCAGTACTTC
V: TRBV6-2/TRBV6-3; D: -; size: -; J: TRBJ1-1; CDR3: CASSPGGRRSRGTEAFF; DNA: TGTGCCAGCAGCCCTGGGGGCCGTCGGTCCCGGGGCACTGAAGCTTTCTTT
V: TRBV28; D: -; size: -; J: TRBJ2-7; CDR3: CASSFGVRGPSYEQYF; DNA: TGTGCCAGCAGTTTTGGGGTCAGGGGCCCTTCCTACGAGCAGTACTTC